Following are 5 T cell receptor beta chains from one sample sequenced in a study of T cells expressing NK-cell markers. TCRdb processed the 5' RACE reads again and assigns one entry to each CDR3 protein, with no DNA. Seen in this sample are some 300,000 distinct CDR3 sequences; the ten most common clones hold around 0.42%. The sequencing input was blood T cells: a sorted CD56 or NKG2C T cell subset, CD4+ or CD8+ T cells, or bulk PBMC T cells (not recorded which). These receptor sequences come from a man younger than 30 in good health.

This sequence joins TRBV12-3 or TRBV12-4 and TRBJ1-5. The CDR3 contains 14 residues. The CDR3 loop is CASSFWGDLQPQHF.

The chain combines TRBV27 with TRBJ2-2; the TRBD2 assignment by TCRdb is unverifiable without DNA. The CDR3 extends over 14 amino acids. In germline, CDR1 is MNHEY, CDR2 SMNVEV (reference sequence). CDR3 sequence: CASSWVEDPGELFF.

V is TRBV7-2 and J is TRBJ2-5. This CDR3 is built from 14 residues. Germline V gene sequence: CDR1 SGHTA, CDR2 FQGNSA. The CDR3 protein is CASSFGQTKETQYF. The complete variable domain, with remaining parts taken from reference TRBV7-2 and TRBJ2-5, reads GAGVSQSPSNKVTEKGKDVELRCDPISGHTALYWYRQSLGQGLEFLIYFQGNSAPDKSGLPSDRFSAERTGGSVSTLTIQRTQQEDSAVYLCASSFGQTKETQYFGPGTRLLVL.

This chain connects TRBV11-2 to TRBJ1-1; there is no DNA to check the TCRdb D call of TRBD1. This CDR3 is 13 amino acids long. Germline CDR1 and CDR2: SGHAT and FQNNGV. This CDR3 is CASSLTGGREAFF.

CDR3 amino acids: CSASRTGTSSGELFF. V and J are TRBV20-1 and TRBJ2-2; absent DNA, TCRdb's TRBD2 call cannot be checked. The germline V gene encodes CDR1 DFQATT and CDR2 SNEGSKA (reference sequence). This CDR3 has 15 amino acids.